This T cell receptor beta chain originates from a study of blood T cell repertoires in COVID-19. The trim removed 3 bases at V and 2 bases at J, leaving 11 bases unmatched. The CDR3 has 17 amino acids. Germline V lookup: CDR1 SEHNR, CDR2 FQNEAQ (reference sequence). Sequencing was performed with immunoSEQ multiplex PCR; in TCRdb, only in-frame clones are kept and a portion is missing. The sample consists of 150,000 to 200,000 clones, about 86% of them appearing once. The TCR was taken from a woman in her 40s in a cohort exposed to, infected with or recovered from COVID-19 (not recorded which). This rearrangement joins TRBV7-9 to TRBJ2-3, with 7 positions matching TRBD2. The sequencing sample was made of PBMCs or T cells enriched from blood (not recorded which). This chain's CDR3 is CASSFGLIGRNTDTQYF. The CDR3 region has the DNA TGTGCCAGCAGCTTCGGTTTGATCGGGAGGAACACAGATACGCAGTATTTT.